Listed below are T cell receptor beta chains from one sample, sequenced in a study of T cell changes during pregnancy in multiple sclerosis. Sequenced by immunoSEQ multiplex PCR; TCRdb stores in-frame clones only, minus some. The sample includes some 64,000 clones, 90% of them seen just once. Sequenced here: peripheral blood, sampled in the second trimester of pregnancy. The receptors were gathered from a female donor in good health, enrolled as a control in a pregnancy study. Each CDR3 is given with its conserved first and last residue. Each record gives: V gene, D gene, clone size, J gene, CDR3 DNA, CDR3 protein. A D gene is named only where the DNA matches it firmly. Not all rows give a size; the values are once, few, many and, for expanded clones, a class.

v_gene: TRBV6-6
d_gene: TRBD1
abundance: -
j_gene: TRBJ1-1
CDR3nt: TGTGCCAGCAGTTACTTAGACAGGGAGAGTGAAGCTTTCTTT
CDR3aa: CASSYLDRESEAFF

v_gene: TRBV5-1
d_gene: TRBD2
abundance: -
j_gene: TRBJ2-3
CDR3nt: TGCGCCAGCAGCCTCGGGGGGGCTAGCACAGATACGCAGTATTTT
CDR3aa: CASSLGGASTDTQYF

v_gene: TRBV28
d_gene: TRBD2
abundance: -
j_gene: TRBJ2-3
CDR3nt: TGTGCCAGCAGTCGGACTAGCGTTAAGACAGATACGCAGTATTTT
CDR3aa: CASSRTSVKTDTQYF

v_gene: TRBV5-4
d_gene: -
abundance: -
j_gene: TRBJ1-2
CDR3nt: TGTGCCAGCAGCCCGGGGGGATTCTATGGCTACACCTTC
CDR3aa: CASSPGGFYGYTF

v_gene: TRBV25-1
d_gene: TRBD1
abundance: -
j_gene: TRBJ2-7
CDR3nt: TGTGCCAGCAGTGAGGAGGATTTTGGGACAGCCTCCTACGAGCAGTACTTC
CDR3aa: CASSEEDFGTASYEQYF

v_gene: TRBV12-5
d_gene: TRBD2
abundance: once
j_gene: TRBJ2-7
CDR3nt: TGTGCTAGTGGTTTCGGCCCTAGCGGGGGGGCGCGAGAGCAGTACTTC
CDR3aa: CASGFGPSGGAREQYF

v_gene: TRBV2
d_gene: TRBD2
abundance: -
j_gene: TRBJ2-7
CDR3nt: TGTGCCAGCAGGCGCGAGCGGGGAGAGTCCTACGAGCAGTACTTC
CDR3aa: CASRRERGESYEQYF

v_gene: TRBV7-9
d_gene: TRBD1
abundance: -
j_gene: TRBJ1-3
CDR3nt: TGTGCCAGCAGCTTGACAGGGACAGGGGAGCGAAACACCATATATTTT
CDR3aa: CASSLTGTGERNTIYF

v_gene: TRBV5-1
d_gene: TRBD1
abundance: -
j_gene: TRBJ2-7
CDR3nt: TGCGCCAGCAGTCCGACAGGGGGTCTCGATGGGGAGCAGTACTTC
CDR3aa: CASSPTGGLDGEQYF

v_gene: TRBV5-1
d_gene: -
abundance: -
j_gene: TRBJ2-3
CDR3nt: TGCGCCAGCAGCTTGCGGGGGAGGCCTGCCACAGATACGCAGTATTTT
CDR3aa: CASSLRGRPATDTQYF

v_gene: TRBV10-3
d_gene: -
abundance: -
j_gene: TRBJ1-5
CDR3nt: TGTGCCATCAGTGAGAGCGGGGGGGTGGGTCAGCCCCAGCATTTT
CDR3aa: CAISESGGVGQPQHF

v_gene: TRBV7-9
d_gene: -
abundance: -
j_gene: TRBJ2-5
CDR3nt: TGTGCCAGCAGCTGGGAACTAGATTGGGAGACCCAGTACTTC
CDR3aa: CASSWELDWETQYF

v_gene: TRBV29-1
d_gene: -
abundance: -
j_gene: TRBJ1-2
CDR3nt: TGCAGCGTTAGGAGACAGGTCAACTATGGCTACACCTTC
CDR3aa: CSVRRQVNYGYTF

v_gene: TRBV6-5
d_gene: -
abundance: -
j_gene: TRBJ2-6
CDR3nt: TGTGCCAGCAGTTACTCTGGAGAGGCTGGGGCCAACGTCCTGACTTTC
CDR3aa: CASSYSGEAGANVLTF

v_gene: TRBV19
d_gene: TRBD2
abundance: -
j_gene: TRBJ2-1
CDR3nt: TGTGCCAGTACCCAAAGGGGATTAGCGGGGAGGGAATACAATGAGCAGTTCTTC
CDR3aa: CASTQRGLAGREYNEQFF

v_gene: TRBV6-5
d_gene: -
abundance: -
j_gene: TRBJ2-7
CDR3nt: TGTGCCAGCAGTTGGGGCAGTAACTACGAGCAGTACTTC
CDR3aa: CASSWGSNYEQYF

v_gene: TRBV5-1
d_gene: TRBD2
abundance: -
j_gene: TRBJ2-7
CDR3nt: TGCGCCAGCCGACCGGGACTAGCGGGAACCTACGAGCAGTACTTC
CDR3aa: CASRPGLAGTYEQYF

v_gene: TRBV7-2
d_gene: -
abundance: -
j_gene: TRBJ2-5
CDR3nt: TGTGCCAGCAGCTTAGCCAGGAAAGAGACCCAGTACTTC
CDR3aa: CASSLARKETQYF

v_gene: TRBV7-7
d_gene: TRBD2
abundance: -
j_gene: TRBJ2-1
CDR3nt: TGTGCTAGCAGCTCTGGCGGGGGGAGCTACAATGAGCAGTTCTTC
CDR3aa: CASSSGGGSYNEQFF

v_gene: TRBV28
d_gene: TRBD2
abundance: -
j_gene: TRBJ2-7
CDR3nt: TGTGCCAGCCGGACTAGCGGGAGCTCCTACGAGCAGTACTTC
CDR3aa: CASRTSGSSYEQYF

v_gene: TRBV18
d_gene: -
abundance: -
j_gene: TRBJ1-1
CDR3nt: TGTGCCAGCTCACCATCCCCACAGAACACTGAAGCTTTCTTT
CDR3aa: CASSPSPQNTEAFF